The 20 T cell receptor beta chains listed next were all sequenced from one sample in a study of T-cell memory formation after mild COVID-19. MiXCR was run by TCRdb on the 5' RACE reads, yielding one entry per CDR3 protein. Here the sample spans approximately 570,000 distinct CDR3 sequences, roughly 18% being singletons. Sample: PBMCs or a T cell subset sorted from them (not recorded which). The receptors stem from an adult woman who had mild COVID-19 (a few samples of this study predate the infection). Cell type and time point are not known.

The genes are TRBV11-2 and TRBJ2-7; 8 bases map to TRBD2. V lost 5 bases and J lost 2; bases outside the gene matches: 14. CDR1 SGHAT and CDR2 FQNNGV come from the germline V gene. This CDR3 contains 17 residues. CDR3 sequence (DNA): TGTGCCAGCAGCCCAAATCGGGGAGCGGGAGCCACCTACGAGCAGTACTTC. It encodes CASSPNRGAGATYEQYF. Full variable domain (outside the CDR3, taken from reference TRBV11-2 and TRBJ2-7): EAGVAQSPRYKIIEKRQSVAFWCNPISGHATLYWYQQILGQGPKLLIQFQNNGVVDDSQLPKDRFSAERLKGVDSTLKIQPAKLEDSAVYLCASSPNRGAGATYEQYFGPGTRLTVT.

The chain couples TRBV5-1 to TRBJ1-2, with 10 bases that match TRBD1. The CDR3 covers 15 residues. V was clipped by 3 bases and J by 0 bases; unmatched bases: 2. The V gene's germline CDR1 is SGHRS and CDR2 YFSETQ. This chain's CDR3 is CASSWGTGANYGYTF. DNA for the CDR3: TGCGCCAGCAGCTGGGGGACAGGGGCTAACTATGGCTACACCTTC.

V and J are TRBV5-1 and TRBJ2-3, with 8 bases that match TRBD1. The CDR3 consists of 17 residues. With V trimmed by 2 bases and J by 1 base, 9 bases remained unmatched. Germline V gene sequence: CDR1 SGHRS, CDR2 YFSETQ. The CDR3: CASSFRQGWFRTDTQYF. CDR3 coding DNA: TGCGCCAGCAGCTTTAGACAGGGGTGGTTCCGCACAGATACGCAGTATTTT.

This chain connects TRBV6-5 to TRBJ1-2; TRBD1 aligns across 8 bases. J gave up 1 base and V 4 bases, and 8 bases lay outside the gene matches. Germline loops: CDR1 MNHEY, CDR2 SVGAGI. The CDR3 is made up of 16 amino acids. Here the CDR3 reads CASSSTGTGVNYGYTF. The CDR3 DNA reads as TGTGCCAGCAGTTCGACCGGGACAGGAGTTAACTATGGCTACACCTTC.

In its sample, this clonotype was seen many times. The DNA of the CDR3 is TGTGCCAGCAGCTTCGGGGGAAACACCGGGGAGCTGTTTTTT. Protein sequence: CASSFGGNTGELFF. The chain recombines TRBV5-6 with TRBJ2-2; possibly TRBD2 for D (6 bases). V lost 2 bases and J lost 2, with 7 bases in between. The CDR3 length is 14 residues. The germline gives CDR1 SGHDT, CDR2 YYEEEE.

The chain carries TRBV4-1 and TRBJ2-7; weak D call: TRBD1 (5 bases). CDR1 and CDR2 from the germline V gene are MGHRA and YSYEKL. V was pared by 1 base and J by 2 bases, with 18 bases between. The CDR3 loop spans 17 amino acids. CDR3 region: CASSQGAFRTLTYEQYF. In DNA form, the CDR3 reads TGCGCCAGCAGCCAAGGGGCATTCAGGACACTTACCTACGAGCAGTACTTC.

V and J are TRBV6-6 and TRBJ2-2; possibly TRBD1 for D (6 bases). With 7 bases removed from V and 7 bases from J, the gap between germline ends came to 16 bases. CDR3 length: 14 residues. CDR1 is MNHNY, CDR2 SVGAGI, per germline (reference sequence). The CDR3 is CASNPGAFGGELFF. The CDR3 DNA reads TGTGCCAGCAATCCAGGGGCGTTCGGCGGGGAGCTGTTTTTT.

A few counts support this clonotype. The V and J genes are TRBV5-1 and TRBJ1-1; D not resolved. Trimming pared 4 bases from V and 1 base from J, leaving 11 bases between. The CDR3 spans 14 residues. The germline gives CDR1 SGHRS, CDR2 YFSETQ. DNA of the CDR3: TGCGCCAGCAGCCTGGATGCCAGGAACACTGAAGCTTTCTTT. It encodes CASSLDARNTEAFF.

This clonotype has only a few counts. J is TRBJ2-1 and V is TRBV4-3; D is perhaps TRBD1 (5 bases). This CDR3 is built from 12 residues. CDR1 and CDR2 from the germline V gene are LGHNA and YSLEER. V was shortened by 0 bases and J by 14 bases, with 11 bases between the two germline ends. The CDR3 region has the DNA TGCGCCAGCAGCCAAGAAGGGCGCAGGGAGTTCTTC. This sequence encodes CASSQEGRREFF.

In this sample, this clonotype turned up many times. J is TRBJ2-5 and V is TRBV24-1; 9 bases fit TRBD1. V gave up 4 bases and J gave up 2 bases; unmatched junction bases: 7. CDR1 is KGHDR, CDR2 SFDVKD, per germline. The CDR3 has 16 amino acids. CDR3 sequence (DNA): TGTGCCACCAGTGACGCCGGGACAGGGTTACAAGAGACCCAGTACTTC. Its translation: CATSDAGTGLQETQYF.

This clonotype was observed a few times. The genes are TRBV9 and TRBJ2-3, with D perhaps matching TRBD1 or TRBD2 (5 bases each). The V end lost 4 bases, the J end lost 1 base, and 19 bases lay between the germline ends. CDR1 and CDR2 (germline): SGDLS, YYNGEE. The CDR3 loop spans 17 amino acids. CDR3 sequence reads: CASSSPRDDGGTDTQYF. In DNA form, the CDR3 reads TGTGCCAGCAGCTCACCCCGGGACGACGGTGGCACAGATACGCAGTATTTT. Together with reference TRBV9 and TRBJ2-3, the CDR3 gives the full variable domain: DSGVTQTPKHLITATGQRVTLRCSPRSGDLSVYWYQQSLDQGLQFLIQYYNGEERAKGNILERFSAQQFPDLHSELNLSSLELGDSALYFCASSSPRDDGGTDTQYFGPGTRLTVL.

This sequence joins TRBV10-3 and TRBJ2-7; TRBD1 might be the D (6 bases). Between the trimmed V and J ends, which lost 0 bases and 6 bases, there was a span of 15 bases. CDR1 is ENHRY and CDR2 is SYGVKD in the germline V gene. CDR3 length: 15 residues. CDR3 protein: CAISESTGILSEQYF. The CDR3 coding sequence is TGTGCCATCAGTGAGTCCACAGGGATTTTAAGCGAGCAGTACTTC.

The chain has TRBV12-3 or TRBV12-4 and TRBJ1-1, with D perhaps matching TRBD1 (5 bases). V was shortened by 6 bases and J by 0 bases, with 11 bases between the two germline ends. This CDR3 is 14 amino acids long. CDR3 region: CASSYGHMNTEAFF. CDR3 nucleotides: TGTGCCAGCAGCTACGGACACATGAACACTGAAGCTTTCTTT.

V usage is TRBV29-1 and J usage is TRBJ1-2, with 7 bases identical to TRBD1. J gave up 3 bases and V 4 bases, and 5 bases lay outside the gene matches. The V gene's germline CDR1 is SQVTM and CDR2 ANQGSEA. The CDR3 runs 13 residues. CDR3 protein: CSVATGVHYGYTF. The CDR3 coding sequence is TGCAGCGTTGCCACAGGGGTCCACTATGGCTACACCTTC.

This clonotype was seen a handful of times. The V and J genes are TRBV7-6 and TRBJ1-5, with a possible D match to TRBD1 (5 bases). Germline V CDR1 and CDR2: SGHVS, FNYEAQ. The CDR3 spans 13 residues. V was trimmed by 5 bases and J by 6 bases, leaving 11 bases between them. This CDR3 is CASSRQGFQPQHF. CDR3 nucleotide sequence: TGTGCCAGCAGCCGGCAGGGTTTTCAGCCCCAGCATTTT.

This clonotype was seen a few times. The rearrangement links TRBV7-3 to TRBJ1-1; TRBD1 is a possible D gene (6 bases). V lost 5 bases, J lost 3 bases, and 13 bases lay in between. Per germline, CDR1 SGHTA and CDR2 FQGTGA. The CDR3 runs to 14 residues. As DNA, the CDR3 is TGTGCCAGCAGCGACACTAGGGGGGACACTGAAGCTTTCTTT. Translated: CASSDTRGDTEAFF.

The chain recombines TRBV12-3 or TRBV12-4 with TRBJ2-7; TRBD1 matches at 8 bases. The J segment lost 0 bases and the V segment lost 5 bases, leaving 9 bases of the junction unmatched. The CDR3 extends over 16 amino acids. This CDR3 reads CASSRGDRSSSYEQYF. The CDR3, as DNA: TGTGCCAGCAGTAGGGGGGACAGGTCTAGCTCCTACGAGCAGTACTTC.

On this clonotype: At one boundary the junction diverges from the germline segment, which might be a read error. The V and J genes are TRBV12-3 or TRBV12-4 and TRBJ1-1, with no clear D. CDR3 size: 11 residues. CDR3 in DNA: TGTGCCGGCAGTTTTGAGACTGAAGCTTTCTTT. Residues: CAGSFETEAFF.

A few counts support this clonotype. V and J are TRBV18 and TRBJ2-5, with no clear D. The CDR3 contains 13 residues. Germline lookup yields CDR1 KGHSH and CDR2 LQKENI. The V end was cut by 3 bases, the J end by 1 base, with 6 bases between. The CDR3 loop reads CASSPKTQETQYF. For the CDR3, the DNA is TGTGCCAGCTCACCCAAGACCCAAGAGACCCAGTACTTC.

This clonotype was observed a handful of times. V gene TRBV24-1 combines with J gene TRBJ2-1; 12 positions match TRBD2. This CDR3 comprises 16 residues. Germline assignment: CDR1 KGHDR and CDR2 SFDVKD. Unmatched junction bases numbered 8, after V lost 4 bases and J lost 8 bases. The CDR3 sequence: CATSDRLAGASDEQFF. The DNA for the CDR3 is TGTGCCACCAGTGACCGACTAGCGGGAGCGTCCGATGAGCAGTTCTTC.